The 22 T cell receptor beta chains below come from one sample, sequenced in a study of preoperative IRX-2 immunotherapy in early breast cancer. Profiling relied on immunoSEQ multiplex PCR, and the TCRdb table lists in-frame clones only, not all of them. The data hold 34,000 or so clones, with roughly four fifths observed a single time. Treatment here: preoperative locoregional IRX-2 cytokine immunotherapy. The specimen comprised lymph node tissue, sampled from a patient treated with IRX-2 immunotherapy. These receptor sequences come from a human donor with breast cancer.

The CDR3 DNA follows: TGTGCCAGCAGTGGGACAGGGAGGAGCTACACCTTC. It is translated as CASSGTGRSYTF. This chain connects TRBV9 to TRBJ1-2; TRBD1 matches 9 bases. Germline loops: CDR1 SGDLS, CDR2 YYNGEE. V lost 5 bases, J lost 9 bases, and 5 bases stayed unmatched. The CDR3 sequence is 12 residues long.

The CDR3 reads CASSEAGSGGYTF. CDR3 in DNA: TGTGCCAGCAGTGAAGCCGGGTCTGGTGGCTACACCTTC. The chain recombines TRBV25-1 with TRBJ1-2; D remains ambiguous. Per the germline V gene, CDR1 is MGHDK and CDR2 is SYGVNS. The CDR3 sequence is 13 residues long. V was pared by 2 bases and J by 7 bases, with 11 bases between.

This clone has just one count. V is TRBV10-3 and J is TRBJ1-5; D not certain. Germline V gene sequence: CDR1 ENHRY, CDR2 SYGVKD. The CDR3 has 15 residues. The V end was cut by 1 base, the J end by 0 bases, with 7 bases between. The CDR3 DNA reads as TGTGCCATCAGTGAGTGGCGAAATAGCAATCAGCCCCAGCATTTT. The encoded protein is CAISEWRNSNQPQHF.

The rearrangement joins TRBV19 to TRBJ2-3; no clear D gene. The CDR3 extends over 16 amino acids. V lost 3 bases to trimming and J lost 2 bases, with 15 bases between them. Germline assignment: CDR1 LNHDA and CDR2 SQIVND (reference sequence). The CDR3 DNA follows: TGTGCCAGTAGTATTCCCCTTCAGACTTTCACAGATACGCAGTATTTT. Translation: CASSIPLQTFTDTQYF.

CDR3 bases: TGTGCCAGCAGCGGCCGGGAGAGCATGGGGGAGACCCAGTACTTC. This codes for CASSGRESMGETQYF. The chain is built from TRBV2 and TRBJ2-5; a possible D gene is TRBD2 (6 bases). Trimming removed 6 bases from V and 5 bases from J, with 19 bases in between. CDR3 length: 15 residues. Germline assignment: CDR1 SNHLY and CDR2 FYNNEI. The full variable domain, with the rest looked up from reference TRBV2 and TRBJ2-5, is EPEVTQTPSHQVTQMGQEVILRCVPISNHLYFYWYRQILGQKVEFLVSFYNNEISEKSEIFDDQFSVERPDGSNFTLKIRSTKLEDSAMYFCASSGRESMGETQYFGPGTRLLVL.

The rearrangement uses TRBV9 and TRBJ1-4, with 8 bases aligning to TRBD1. From germline, CDR1 is SGDLS and CDR2 YYNGEE. The CDR3 consists of 13 residues. The J segment lost 8 bases and the V segment lost 6 bases, leaving 6 bases of the junction unmatched. CDR3 sequence (DNA): TGTGCCAGCACCCGACAGGGGAGGGAAAAACTGTTTTTT. Its protein is CASTRQGREKLFF.

The chain has TRBV18 and TRBJ2-1; D gene uncertain. This CDR3 has 16 residues. From germline, CDR1 is KGHSH and CDR2 LQKENI. The ends were cut back, 0 bases at V and 7 bases at J, with 16 bases in the middle. The CDR3, as DNA: TGTGCCAGCTCACCACCCCGGGTGGGTCTTATGAATGAGCAGTTCTTC. This codes for CASSPPRVGLMNEQFF.

The genes are TRBV28 and TRBJ2-2; a weak D match, TRBD2 (6 bases). The V end lost 3 bases, the J end lost 9 bases, and 11 bases lay between the germline ends. Germline CDR1 is MDHEN and CDR2 is SYDVKM. The CDR3 loop spans 13 amino acids. The CDR3 sequence is CASSLPGSWELFF. The CDR3, as DNA: TGTGCCAGCAGTTTGCCCGGGAGCTGGGAGCTGTTTTTT. Supplemented by reference TRBV28 and TRBJ2-2, the full variable domain reads DVKVTQSSRYLVKRTGEKVFLECVQDMDHENMFWYRQDPGLGLRLIYFSYDVKMKEKGDIPEGYSVSREKKERFSLILESASTNQTSMYLCASSLPGSWELFFGEGSRLTVL.

The chain combines TRBV6-8 with TRBJ2-1; TRBD2 might be the D (6 bases). Germline V lookup: CDR1 MNHGY, CDR2 SAAAGT. V was shortened by 4 bases and J by 8 bases, with 24 bases between the two germline ends. This CDR3 comprises 17 residues. The CDR3 loop is CASSLLRTTSGDHEQFF. Here the CDR3 DNA reads TGTGCCAGCAGTTTACTCAGGACTACCTCGGGAGATCATGAGCAGTTCTTC.

This chain joins TRBV30 and TRBJ1-3; 10 bases line up with TRBD1. CDR1 and CDR2 from the germline V gene are GTSNPN and SVGIG (reference sequence). V was pared by 4 bases and J by 9 bases, with 6 bases of the junction left unmatched. This CDR3 has 13 residues. The CDR3 reads CAWKTGGSGTIYF. CDR3 sequence (DNA): TGTGCCTGGAAGACAGGGGGCTCGGGCACCATATATTTT.

This clone was counted once. V usage is TRBV28 and J usage is TRBJ2-7, with 11 bases aligning to TRBD1. Losses at the gene ends were 6 bases for V and 5 bases for J; bases not matched to a gene: 3. This CDR3 is 13 amino acids long. Germline CDR1 is MDHEN and CDR2 is SYDVKM. The CDR3 region is CASSPGQGDEQYF. Here the CDR3 DNA reads TGTGCCAGCAGCCCGGGACAGGGGGACGAGCAGTACTTC.

This sequence joins TRBV6-8 and TRBJ1-1; weak D call: TRBD1 (6 bases). Trimming pared 10 bases from V and 1 base from J, leaving 13 bases between. There are 13 residues in the CDR3. Germline CDR1 reads MNHGY; CDR2 reads SAAAGT. The CDR3 sequence is CAITSDRNTEAFF. CDR3 DNA: TGTGCCATCACCTCGGACAGGAACACTGAAGCTTTCTTT.

V is TRBV18 and J is TRBJ2-4; 8 positions agree with TRBD2. The germline V gene encodes CDR1 KGHSH and CDR2 LQKENI. V gave up 2 bases and J gave up 8 bases; unmatched junction bases: 2. CDR3 length: 13 residues. CDR3 DNA: TGTGCCAGCTCACCATCCGGGAGGGACATTCAGTACTTC. Its protein product is CASSPSGRDIQYF.

The chain carries TRBV28 and TRBJ1-1; D is possibly TRBD1 (5 bases). Germline CDR1 and CDR2: MDHEN and SYDVKM. With 7 bases removed from V and 11 bases from J, the gap between germline ends came to 17 bases. The CDR3 has 12 amino acids. The CDR3: CASNDPGPTAFF. CDR3 DNA sequence: TGTGCCAGCAATGACCCGGGGCCCACGGCTTTCTTT. Together with reference TRBV28 and TRBJ1-1, the CDR3 gives the full variable domain: DVKVTQSSRYLVKRTGEKVFLECVQDMDHENMFWYRQDPGLGLRLIYFSYDVKMKEKGDIPEGYSVSREKKERFSLILESASTNQTSMYLCASNDPGPTAFFGQGTRLTVV.

The chain recombines TRBV7-7 with TRBJ1-3; D may be TRBD1 (5 bases). The germline gives CDR1 SSHAT, CDR2 FNYEAQ (reference sequence). V dropped 3 bases and J dropped 3 bases, with 24 bases sitting between them. This CDR3 is built from 19 residues. CDR3 nucleotide sequence: TGTGCCAGCAGCTTCCGAGTGGTGACCGGGACGGTGGTTGGAAACACCATATATTTT. It translates to CASSFRVVTGTVVGNTIYF.

This chain links TRBV22-1 with TRBJ2-5. TRBV22-1 is a recognized pseudogene. This CDR3 spans 13 amino acids. The CDR3 DNA sequence: TGTGCCAGCACCAAGGTCCCCGAAGAGACCCAGTACTTC. It codes for CASTKVPEETQYF.

The chain is built from TRBV19 and TRBJ1-2; the D gene is possibly TRBD1 (6 bases). CDR3 length equals 13 residues. Germline V lookup: CDR1 LNHDA, CDR2 SQIVND (reference sequence). V shed 3 bases and J shed 4 bases, with 9 bases lying between them. CDR3 nucleotide sequence: TGTGCCAGTAGTATTCAGGACAGCTATGGCTACACCTTC. It codes for CASSIQDSYGYTF.

This chain joins TRBV29-1 and TRBJ1-1; D perhaps matches TRBD1 (5 bases). The germline V and J ends were trimmed by 4 bases and 0 bases, with 21 bases remaining between them. This CDR3 comprises 17 residues. Germline CDR1 is SQVTM and CDR2 is ANQGSEA. The CDR3 DNA reads TGCAGCGTTGTATCGGGAAGGGGAGTAGGGATGAACACTGAAGCTTTCTTT. This encodes CSVVSGRGVGMNTEAFF.

The V and J genes are TRBV6-7 and TRBJ1-5; D remains ambiguous. TRBV6-7 is treated as an ORF (open reading frame) with a function not yet certain. With 5 bases removed from V and 3 bases from J, the gap between germline ends came to 17 bases. This CDR3 is built from 16 residues. CDR3 DNA sequence: TGTGCCAGCAGTGGGCGGGCTGAGGGTGACAATCAGCCCCAGCATTTT. This translates into CASSGRAEGDNQPQHF.

V usage is TRBV18 and J usage is TRBJ1-2; 8 nucleotides align to TRBD1. Germline V gives CDR1 KGHSH, CDR2 LQKENI. The CDR3 totals 14 residues. With V trimmed by 6 bases and J by 0 bases, 3 bases remained unmatched. In nucleotides, the CDR3 is TGTGCCAGCTCGCAGGGGGCGCCTAACTATGGCTACACCTTC. Its protein is CASSQGAPNYGYTF.

The chain recombines TRBV15 with TRBJ2-3, with D perhaps matching TRBD1 (5 bases). V was cut by 0 bases and J by 3 bases, with 13 bases left in between. In germline, CDR1 is LNHNV, CDR2 YYDKDF (reference sequence). The CDR3 extends over 16 amino acids. The CDR3 nucleotides read TGTGCCACCAGCAGAGATGTCAGGGTTACGACAGATACGCAGTATTTT. Translated, it gives CATSRDVRVTTDTQYF.

Here the CDR3 DNA reads TGTGCCAGCAGCTTCCTAGCGGGGGCCACCTACAATGAGCAGTTCTTC. Its protein product is CASSFLAGATYNEQFF. This sequence joins TRBV7-5 and TRBJ2-1; no check of the table's D call, TRBD2, against the DNA was made. TRBV7-5 is reported as a pseudogene. CDR3 length: 16 amino acids.